The TCR beta chain under discussion was sequenced for a study of control samples from healthy donors and cancer patients. Here immunoSEQ multiplex PCR was the method, and the copy in TCRdb shows in-frame clones only, minus some. Of 150,000 to 200,000 clones in the sample, nearly 90% were seen once. This CDR3 is 14 amino acids long. The J segment lost 0 bases and the V segment lost 6 bases, leaving 4 bases of the junction unmatched. Germline values: CDR1 MDHEN, CDR2 SYDVKM. The sequenced material came from blood. The TCR comes from a woman in her 50s in good health. J is TRBJ1-1 and V is TRBV28; the match to TRBD1 covers 7 bases. CDR3 DNA: TGTGCCAGCAGGCCCGGGACAGTGAACACTGAAGCTTTCTTT. It yields the protein CASRPGTVNTEAFF.